This paragraph covers one T cell receptor (beta chain) sequence. The antigen remains unidentified. This CDR3 has 15 residues. Germline CDR1 and CDR2: KGHSH and LQKENI. The data derive from a study of blood T cells in healthy people across ages. Findings of the study overall: Age advanced and TCR beta diversity per million T cells fell, roughly linearly.

Alongside a J-beta primer mix, a sample-barcoded 5' primer served in a second PCR lasting about 7 to 11 cycles. Via MiXCR, TCRdb re-called the 5' RACE reads, giving one row per CDR3 protein. The sample lists fewer than 700,000 distinct CDR3 sequences; roughly two fifths were seen once. Every donor provided around 9.5 milliliters of peripheral blood. Source material: blood. The chain recombines TRBV18 with TRBJ2-4, with 10 bases lining up with TRBD1. The DNA end lines up better with TRBJ2-5; the J call may be wrong. The TCR sequence derives from a man of 80 years or more in good health. The CDR3 sequence is CASSLPRDRGETQYF. CDR3 sequence (DNA): TGTGCCAGCTCACTACCCAGGGACAGGGGAGAGACCCAGTACTTC.